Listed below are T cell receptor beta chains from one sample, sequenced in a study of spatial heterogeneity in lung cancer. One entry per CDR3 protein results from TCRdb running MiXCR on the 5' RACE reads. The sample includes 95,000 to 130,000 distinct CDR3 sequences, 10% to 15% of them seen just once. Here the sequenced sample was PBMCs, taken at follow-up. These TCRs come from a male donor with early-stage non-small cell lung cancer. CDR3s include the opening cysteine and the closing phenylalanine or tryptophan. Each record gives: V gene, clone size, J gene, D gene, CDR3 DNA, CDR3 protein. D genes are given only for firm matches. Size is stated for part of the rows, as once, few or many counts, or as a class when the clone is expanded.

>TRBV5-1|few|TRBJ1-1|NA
TGCGCCAGCAGCTTTACAGGAGGGAACACTGAAGCTTTCTTT
CASSFTGGNTEAFF
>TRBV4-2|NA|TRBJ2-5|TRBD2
TGTGCCAGCAGCCAAGGGACTAGTATTGGGTATAAGACCCAGTACTTC
CASSQGTSIGYKTQYF
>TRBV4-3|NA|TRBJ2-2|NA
TGCGCCAGCAGCCATGTACAGGGTCCCGGGGAGCTGTTTTTT
CASSHVQGPGELFF
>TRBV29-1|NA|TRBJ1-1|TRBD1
TGCAGCGTTGACTGGGGGAGTACGGGACAGCTTCCCGACACTGAAGCTTTCTTT
CSVDWGSTGQLPDTEAFF
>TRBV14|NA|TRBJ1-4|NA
TGTGCCAGCAGCCAAGTTGGAGGGTATGAAAAACTGTTTTTT
CASSQVGGYEKLFF
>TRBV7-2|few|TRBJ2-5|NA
TGTGCCAGCACCCAGACCAGCGGAGTAAAAGAGACCCAGTACTTC
CASTQTSGVKETQYF
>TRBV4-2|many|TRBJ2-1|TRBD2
TGTGCCAGCAGCCAAGACGGGTCTAGCGGAAACAATGAGCAGTTCTTC
CASSQDGSSGNNEQFF
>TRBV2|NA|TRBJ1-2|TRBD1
TGTGCCAGCAGGGCGGGACAGAACTATGGCTACACCTTC
CASRAGQNYGYTF
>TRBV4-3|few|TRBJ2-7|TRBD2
TGCGCCAGCAGCCAAGCCCTCACGGGAGGGGATAGCTCCTACGAGCAGTACTTC
CASSQALTGGDSSYEQYF
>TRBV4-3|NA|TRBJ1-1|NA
TGCGCCAGCAGCCAGGCCCCCGGGACACTGAACACTGAAGCTTTCTTT
CASSQAPGTLNTEAFF
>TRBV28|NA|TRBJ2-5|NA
TGTGCCAGCAGTTTTGCGGGGCCGACCGGGACCCAGTACTTC
CASSFAGPTGTQYF
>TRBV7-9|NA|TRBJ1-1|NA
TGTGCCACCTTGGAACGAGGAGCTGAAGCTTTCTTT
CATLERGAEAFF
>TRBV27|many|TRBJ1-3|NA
TGTGCCAGCAGTGGCAGGGGAAGAAACACCATATATTTT
CASSGRGRNTIYF
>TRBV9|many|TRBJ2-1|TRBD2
TGTGCCAGCACCCTAGGGGGCGGGGGGGCTTCAGATGAGCAGTTCTTC
CASTLGGGGASDEQFF
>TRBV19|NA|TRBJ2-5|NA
TGTGCCAGTAGCGGACGTAGACGCGAGACCCAGTACTTC
CASSGRRRETQYF
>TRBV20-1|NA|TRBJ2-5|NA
TGCAGTGCAAGAGGGGCAGGACAAAAACAAGAGACCCAGTACTTC
CSARGAGQKQETQYF
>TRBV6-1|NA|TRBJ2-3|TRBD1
TGTGCCAGCATGCGGCGCCGATGGGACAGGGGAACAGATACGCAGTATTTT
CASMRRRWDRGTDTQYF
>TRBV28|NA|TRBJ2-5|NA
TGTGCCAGCAGTTCTCCGGGGACACCGCAAGAGACCCAGTACTTC
CASSSPGTPQETQYF
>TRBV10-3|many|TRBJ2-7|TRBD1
TGTGCCATCAGTGAGTGGCGGGACAGGGTGCGCGAGCAGTACTTC
CAISEWRDRVREQYF
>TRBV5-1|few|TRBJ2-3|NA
TGCGCCAGCAGCTTGTTGGCTAGCCAAGATACGCAGTATTTT
CASSLLASQDTQYF
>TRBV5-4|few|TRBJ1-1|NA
TGTGCCAGCAGCACCGGTTTTCCGGCGAACACTGAAGCTTTCTTT
CASSTGFPANTEAFF
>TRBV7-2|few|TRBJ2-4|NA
TGTGCCAGCAGCCATGACTGGCGACGGAACATTCAGTACTTC
CASSHDWRRNIQYF
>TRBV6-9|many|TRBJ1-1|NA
TGTGCCACGAATCCCACGGCAGGAATGAACACTGAAGCTTTCTTT
CATNPTAGMNTEAFF
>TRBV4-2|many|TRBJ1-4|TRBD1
TGTGCCAGCAGCCCGGGACAGGGAATTGAAAAACTGTTTTTT
CASSPGQGIEKLFF
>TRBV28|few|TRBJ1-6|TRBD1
TGTGCCAGCAGTCTACAAGCCTTCGGGACAGGGGATTCACCCCTCCACTTT
CASSLQAFGTGDSPLHF
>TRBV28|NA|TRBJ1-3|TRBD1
TGTGCCAGCAGTCCCGGGACAGGCAGACTCACCATATATTTT
CASSPGTGRLTIYF
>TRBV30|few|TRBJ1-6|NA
TGTGCCTGGACCACCAGAGGGACACCTTATAATTCACCCCTCCACTTT
CAWTTRGTPYNSPLHF
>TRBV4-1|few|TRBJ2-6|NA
TGCGCCAGCAGCCAAGCAGAGGGATACTCTGGGGCCAACGTCCTGACTTTC
CASSQAEGYSGANVLTF
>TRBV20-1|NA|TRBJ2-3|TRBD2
TGCAGTGCTAGCCCCAAGCGGGGGGTAGCAGATACGCAGTATTTT
CSASPKRGVADTQYF
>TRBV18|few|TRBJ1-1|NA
TGTGCCAGCTCACCAACCGGGACGGAGAACACTGAAGCTTTCTTT
CASSPTGTENTEAFF
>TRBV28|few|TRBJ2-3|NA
TGTGCCAGCAGTAGACTAACAGATACGCAGTATTTT
CASSRLTDTQYF
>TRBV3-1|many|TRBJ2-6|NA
TGTGCCAGCAGCCCTACACGGGAATCTGGGGCCAACGTCCTGACTTTC
CASSPTRESGANVLTF
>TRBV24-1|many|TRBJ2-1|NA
TGTGCCACCAGTGATTCGGTACTAAGCAATGAGCAGTTCTTC
CATSDSVLSNEQFF
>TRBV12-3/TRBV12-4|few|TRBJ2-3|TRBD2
TGTGCCAGCAGTTTAAATAGACCGGGACTAGCAGGCGATACGCAGTATTTT
CASSLNRPGLAGDTQYF
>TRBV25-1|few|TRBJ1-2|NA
TGTGCCAGCAGTGAATACGGCAGGGGTCCACATGGCTACACCTTC
CASSEYGRGPHGYTF
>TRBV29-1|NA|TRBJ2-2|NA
TGCAGCGTTGTGGTAGTGGTACCCGGGGAGCTGTTTTTT
CSVVVVVPGELFF
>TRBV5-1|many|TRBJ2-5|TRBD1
TGCGCCAGCAGCTTGCTCGGGACAGGGGGCGAGACCCAGTACTTC
CASSLLGTGGETQYF
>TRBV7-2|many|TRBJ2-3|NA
TGTGCCAGCAGCTCCCGGAGAGAGACAGATACGCAGTATTTT
CASSSRRETDTQYF
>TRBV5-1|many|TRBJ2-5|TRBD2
TGCGCCAGCAGGACTAGCGGACAACAAGAGACCCAGTACTTC
CASRTSGQQETQYF
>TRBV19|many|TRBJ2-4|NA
TGTGCCAGTAGCATCGCATCGGGGGGCGCTGGCAAAAACATTCAGTACTTC
CASSIASGGAGKNIQYF
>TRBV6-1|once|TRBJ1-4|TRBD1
TGTGCCAGCAGTGAAAGGGACAGGACCGTCGGGCGCGAAAAACTGTTTTTT
CASSERDRTVGREKLFF
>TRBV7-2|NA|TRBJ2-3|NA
TGTGCCAGCAGCCTCGGGCTTATCCAGGATACGCAGTATTTT
CASSLGLIQDTQYF
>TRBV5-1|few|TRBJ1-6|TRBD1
TGCGCCAGCAGCCTCGGACAGGGCAATAATTCACCCCTCCACTTT
CASSLGQGNNSPLHF
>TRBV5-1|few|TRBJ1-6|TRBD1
TGCGCCAGCAGCTTACAGGGGCCGCCTTATAATTCACCCCTCCACTTT
CASSLQGPPYNSPLHF
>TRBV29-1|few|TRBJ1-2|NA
TGCAGCGTTTGGGACCTAGTCTATGGCTACACCTTC
CSVWDLVYGYTF
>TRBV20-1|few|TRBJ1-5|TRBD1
TGCAGTGCTGGACAGGGTTTGGCTAATCAGCCCCAGCATTTT
CSAGQGLANQPQHF
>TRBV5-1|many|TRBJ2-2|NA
TGCGCCAGCAGCTTGACAGCGAACACCGGGGAGCTGTTTTTT
CASSLTANTGELFF
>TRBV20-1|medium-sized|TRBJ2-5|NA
TGCAGTGCGAGTCGTGCATTAGGAGAGACCCAGTACTTC
CSASRALGETQYF
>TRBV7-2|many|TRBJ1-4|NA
TGTGCCAGCAGCCCGCCGGTGCGTGAAAAACTGTTTTTT
CASSPPVREKLFF
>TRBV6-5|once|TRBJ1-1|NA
TGTGCCAGCAGTCGACCAGGGGCGTCCACTGAAGCTTTCTTT
CASSRPGASTEAFF
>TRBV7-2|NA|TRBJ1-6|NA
TGTGCCAGCAGCTATGCCGGCAATTCACCCCTCCACTTT
CASSYAGNSPLHF
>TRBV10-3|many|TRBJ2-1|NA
TGTGCCACCACCGACCGCTACAATGAGCAGTTCTTC
CATTDRYNEQFF
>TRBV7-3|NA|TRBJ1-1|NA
TGTGCCAGCAGCTTAGAACGGGACACTGAAGCTTTCTTT
CASSLERDTEAFF
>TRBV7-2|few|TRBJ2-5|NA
TGTGCCAGCAGTGGCGGGGGCCTGGTGGAGACCCAGTACTTC
CASSGGGLVETQYF
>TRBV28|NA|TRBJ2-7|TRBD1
TGTGCCAGCAAACGACAGGGTTACGAGCAGTACTTC
CASKRQGYEQYF